The 22 T cell receptor beta chains listed next were all sequenced from one sample in a study of blood T cell repertoires in COVID-19. Sequencing used immunoSEQ multiplex PCR; TCRdb keeps in-frame clones, though not all of them. The profile covers approximately 90,000 clones, with approximately 80% appearing a single time and roughly 50% taken by the ten largest. Sample: peripheral blood. The receptors come from a human donor in a cohort sampled during active COVID-19.

The chain links TRBV19 to TRBJ1-2; 8 bases line up with TRBD1. Germline-derived CDR1 and CDR2 are LNHDA and SQIVND (reference sequence). This CDR3 spans 14 amino acids. After removal of 4 bases from V and 8 bases from J, the junction contained 9 bases not matched to a gene. CDR3 bases: TGTGCCAGTAGTACCCATACAGGGGGACACGGCTACACCTTC. This encodes CASSTHTGGHGYTF. The variable domain in full, with the rest retrieved from reference TRBV19 and TRBJ1-2, is DGGITQSPKYLFRKEGQNVTLSCEQNLNHDAMYWYRQDPGQGLRLIYYSQIVNDFQKGDIAEGYSVSREKKESFPLTVTSAQKNPTAFYLCASSTHTGGHGYTFGSGTRLTVV.

The genes are TRBV7-3 and TRBJ2-3; D is uncertain. Germline V lookup: CDR1 SGHTA, CDR2 FQGTGA. The CDR3 is 14 amino acids. V lost 4 bases, J lost 1 base, and 9 bases lay in between. The CDR3 here is CASSYKPGTDTQYF. The CDR3 nucleotides are TGTGCCAGCAGCTACAAACCAGGCACAGATACGCAGTATTTT.

This chain uses TRBV5-8 with TRBJ2-3; D gene ambiguous. Germline V gives CDR1 SGHTS, CDR2 YDEGEE. This CDR3 is built from 17 residues. Trimming removed 4 bases at V and 0 bases at J, with 18 bases between. Here the CDR3 reads CASSGGPLRTSTDTQYF. The CDR3, as DNA: TGTGCCAGCAGCGGCGGCCCCTTGCGAACGAGCACAGATACGCAGTATTTT. The full variable domain, its missing parts supplied by reference TRBV5-8 and TRBJ2-3, is EAGVTQSPTHLIKTRGQQATLRCSPISGHTSVYWYQQALGLGLQFLLWYDEGEERNRGNFPPRFSGRQFPNYSSELNVNALELEDSALYLCASSGGPLRTSTDTQYFGPGTRLTVL.

V usage is TRBV9 and J usage is TRBJ2-1; 10 nucleotides agree with TRBD1. CDR1 and CDR2 from the germline V gene are SGDLS and YYNGEE. V was pared by 4 bases and J by 4 bases, with 5 bases of the junction left unmatched. This CDR3 is 15 amino acids long. The CDR3: CASSLWDRGYNEQFF. CDR3 in DNA: TGTGCCAGCAGCCTATGGGACAGGGGTTACAATGAGCAGTTCTTC.

The rearrangement links TRBV4-3 to TRBJ2-2; 10 bases line up with TRBD2. Germline lookup yields CDR1 LGHNA and CDR2 YSLEER. Trimming cost V 1 base and J 2 bases; bases outside gene matches: 7. The CDR3 runs to 18 residues. The CDR3 DNA sequence: TGCGCCAGCAGCCAAGTTGCGGGACTAGCGAGCAACACCGGGGAGCTGTTTTTT. This gives the protein CASSQVAGLASNTGELFF.

The rearrangement uses TRBV30 and TRBJ1-2; 10 nucleotides match TRBD1. V lost 8 bases to trimming and J lost 5 bases; unmatched junction nucleotides: 11. Germline CDR1 and CDR2: GTSNPN and SVGIG (reference sequence). CDR3 length: 14 residues. The CDR3 protein is CARDDRGRRYGYTF. The CDR3 DNA is TGTGCCCGCGATGACAGGGGGCGGAGGTATGGCTACACCTTC.

The chain combines TRBV28 with TRBJ2-1, with D unresolved. Looked up from germline, CDR1 is MDHEN and CDR2 is SYDVKM. V was clipped by 5 bases and J by 0 bases, with 14 bases between them. CDR3 length equals 16 residues. The CDR3 protein is CASSPAHASSYNEQFF. The CDR3 coding sequence is TGTGCCAGCAGTCCCGCCCACGCGAGCTCCTACAATGAGCAGTTCTTC.

Points on this clone: One junction end disagrees with the germline gene, perhaps due to a read error. The chain recombines TRBV2 with TRBJ2-7; D may be TRBD1 (5 bases). This CDR3 is 11 amino acids long. The germline V gene has CDR1 SNHLY and CDR2 FYNNEI. Here the CDR3 DNA reads TGTGCCAGCAGCTTCGGACAAACTACGGACTTC. This encodes CASSFGQTTDF.

The chain is built from TRBV2 and TRBJ2-2; weak D call: TRBD2 (5 bases). V lost 4 bases and J 0 bases, leaving 9 bases between the germline ends. CDR3 size: 15 residues. Germline assignment: CDR1 SNHLY and CDR2 FYNNEI. In DNA, the CDR3 is TGTGCCAGCAGTGGTAGCGACGCGAACACCGGGGAGCTGTTTTTT. Translated: CASSGSDANTGELFF.

The chain is built from TRBV4-3 and TRBJ2-7; D is perhaps TRBD2 (6 bases). The CDR3 covers 17 residues. Germline V gives CDR1 LGHNA, CDR2 YSLEER. V lost 1 base, J lost 3 bases, and 19 bases lay in between. The CDR3 here is CASSQGLAFGRVYEQYF. The CDR3 DNA is TGCGCCAGCAGCCAAGGTTTAGCTTTCGGGAGAGTCTACGAGCAGTACTTC.

This clone has only a few counts. The chain recombines TRBV29-1 with TRBJ1-3; D is ambiguous. Germline assignment: CDR1 SQVTM and CDR2 ANQGSEA. The CDR3 extends over 13 amino acids. In DNA form, the CDR3 reads TGCAGTGGAGTCCCAAACTCTGGAAACACCATATATTTT. This codes for CSGVPNSGNTIYF. The whole variable domain, filled in from reference TRBV29-1 and TRBJ1-3, reads SAVISQKPSRDICQRGTSLTIQCQVDSQVTMMFWYRQQPGQSLTLIATANQGSEATYESGFVIDKFPISRPNLTFSTLTVSNMSPEDSSIYLCSGVPNSGNTIYFGEGSWLTVV.

Here the CDR3 DNA reads TGTGCCAGCAGCTTAGGACTAGCGGGAGGGTACCAAGAGACCCAGTACTTC. Translation: CASSLGLAGGYQETQYF. V gene TRBV7-3 combines with J gene TRBJ2-5; 15 positions match TRBD2. J was trimmed by 0 bases and V by 2 bases; bases with no gene match: 1. This CDR3 contains 17 residues. Germline assignment: CDR1 SGHTA and CDR2 FQGTGA.

The chain uses TRBV5-6 and TRBJ1-2; D is undetermined. The CDR3 spans 13 residues. V was cut by 3 bases and J by 7 bases, with 13 bases left in between. Germline loops: CDR1 SGHDT, CDR2 YYEEEE. This CDR3 is CASSSLVVSGYTF. CDR3 nucleotides: TGTGCCAGCAGCTCCCTAGTCGTATCTGGCTACACCTTC. Based on the CDR3 plus reference TRBV5-6 and TRBJ1-2, the full variable domain is DAGVTQSPTHLIKTRGQQVTLRCSPKSGHDTVSWYQQALGQGPQFIFQYYEEEERQRGNFPDRFSGHQFPNYSSELNVNALLLGDSALYLCASSSLVVSGYTFGSGTRLTVV.

The chain joins TRBV28 to TRBJ1-1; TRBD1 might be the D (5 bases). This CDR3 spans 15 amino acids. From germline, CDR1 is MDHEN and CDR2 SYDVKM. V dropped 7 bases and J dropped 1 base, with 16 bases sitting between them. The CDR3: CASNSGGLGNTEAFF. In DNA, the CDR3 is TGTGCCAGCAATTCGGGGGGATTGGGGAACACTGAAGCTTTCTTT.

J is TRBJ2-3 and V is TRBV7-2; the D gene is possibly TRBD1 (5 bases). Trimming removed 5 bases at V and 0 bases at J, with 12 bases between. This CDR3 contains 15 residues. Germline V gene lookup returns CDR1 SGHTA and CDR2 FQGNSA. The CDR3: CASSLDRTSTDTQYF. CDR3 bases: TGTGCCAGCAGCCTCGACAGAACTAGCACAGATACGCAGTATTTT.

This clone appeared once. The genes are TRBV5-1 and TRBJ2-7; the match to TRBD2 covers 7 bases. Germline V gives CDR1 SGHRS, CDR2 YFSETQ. The V and J ends lost 4 bases and 0 bases, in that order; junction bases with no gene match: 4. The CDR3 contains 14 residues. CDR3 sequence (DNA): TGCGCCAGCAGCGTCGGCGGGAGCTCCTACGAGCAGTACTTC. It yields the protein CASSVGGSSYEQYF.

This clone was seen ten or more times. The chain has TRBV27 and TRBJ2-7, with unresolved D. The CDR3 covers 12 residues. With 0 bases removed from V and 5 bases from J, the gap between germline ends came to 5 bases. The V gene's germline CDR1 is MNHEY and CDR2 SMNVEV (reference sequence). The CDR3 here is CASSLSGNEQYF. The CDR3 nucleotides are TGTGCCAGCAGTTTATCGGGCAACGAGCAGTACTTC.

This clone was seen only a few times. This chain uses TRBV6-6 with TRBJ2-7; TRBD2 matches at 10 bases. Trimming cost V 4 bases and J 5 bases; bases outside gene matches: 5. CDR3 length: 14 amino acids. The V gene's germline CDR1 is MNHNY and CDR2 SVGAGI (reference sequence). In DNA form, the CDR3 reads TGTGCCAGCAGTTTAACTAGCGGGAACGACGAGCAGTACTTC. It codes for CASSLTSGNDEQYF.

The chain couples TRBV15 to TRBJ2-1, with TRBD2 matching 13 bases. V was pared by 0 bases and J by 0 bases, with 8 bases of the junction left unmatched. The germline CDR1 and CDR2 sequences are LNHNV and YYDKDF (reference sequence). The CDR3 length is 20 residues. The CDR3 DNA reads as TGTGCCACCAGCAGAGACCGGACTAGCGGGAGTATCAGCTCCTACAATGAGCAGTTCTTC. This sequence encodes CATSRDRTSGSISSYNEQFF.

The chain joins TRBV5-5 to TRBJ2-7; D is perhaps TRBD2 (6 bases). This CDR3 is 13 amino acids long. With 4 bases removed from V and 6 bases from J, the gap between germline ends came to 14 bases. From germline, CDR1 is SGHKS and CDR2 YYEKEE (reference sequence). CDR3 nucleotides: TGTGCCAGCAGCGGGGGGACCTTAACCGAGCAGTACTTC. It codes for CASSGGTLTEQYF.

This rearrangement joins TRBV19 to TRBJ2-1; 12 bases align to TRBD2. CDR3 size: 13 residues. CDR1 and CDR2 (germline): LNHDA, SQIVND (reference sequence). V lost 10 bases to trimming and J lost 6 bases; unmatched junction nucleotides: 4. The CDR3 bases are TGTGCCACCGGGACTAGCGGGTTCAATGAGCAGTTCTTC. This codes for CATGTSGFNEQFF.

The V gene is TRBV11-2, the J gene TRBJ2-1, with D maybe TRBD2 (5 bases). Looked up from germline, CDR1 is SGHAT and CDR2 is FQNNGV. Trimming shortened V by 6 bases and J by 6 bases, and 15 bases separated the two germline ends. The CDR3 spans 14 residues. CDR3 DNA: TGTGCCAGCAGGCCGTGGGAGTCGGTCAATGAGCAGTTCTTC. Protein product: CASRPWESVNEQFF.